This T cell receptor (beta chain) was profiled in a study of shared clonotypes between healthy human individuals. Splitting of each subset's genomic DNA was done evenly across several immunoSEQ plates. Libraries were prepared by immunoSEQ multiplex PCR; TCRdb keeps only in-frame clonotypes and omits some of them. The data hold more than 2 million clones, with approximately 95% observed a single time. Germline CDR1 reads SEHNR; CDR2 reads FQNEAQ (reference sequence). V lost 8 bases and J lost 2, with 5 bases in between. CDR3 length: 11 amino acids. The sequencing input was naive CD4+ T cells sorted from blood. Subset indicated: CD45RA+ positively selected. This receptor was taken from a man younger than 30 in good health. This sequence joins TRBV7-9 and TRBJ2-3; D is undetermined. DNA of the CDR3: TGTGCCAGCGGCAACACAGATACGCAGTATTTT. Its protein is CASGNTDTQYF.